The rows below give T cell receptor beta chains drawn from one sample of a study of blood T cell repertoires in COVID-19. Using immunoSEQ multiplex PCR, the repertoire was profiled, and TCRdb retains in-frame clones only, with some absent. The repertoire holds roughly 370,000 clones, about 86% seen once, with around 10% in the top ten. Sequenced input: PBMCs or T cells enriched from blood (not recorded which). These TCRs come from a woman aged 45-65 years who had recovered from COVID-19. CDR3s include the opening cysteine and the closing phenylalanine or tryptophan. The D gene is left open where the match is weak. A clone size is listed for some rows: how often the clone was seen (once, few, many), or a class if it is expanded.

D: TRBD2; size: .; J: TRBJ2-1; V: TRBV5-6; CDR3: CASSLTGSGVIFSYNEQFF; DNA: TGTGCCAGCAGCCTGACCGGTAGCGGGGTTATCTTCTCCTACAATGAGCAGTTCTTC
D: .; size: .; J: TRBJ2-2; V: TRBV5-1; CDR3: CASSRIEDGELFF; DNA: TGCGCCAGCAGCCGAATAGAGGACGGGGAGCTGTTTTTT
D: .; size: .; J: TRBJ2-1; V: TRBV6-4; CDR3: CASSEGGAPYNEQFF; DNA: TGTGCCAGCAGTGAAGGGGGGGCTCCCTACAATGAGCAGTTCTTC
D: TRBD1; size: .; J: TRBJ2-1; V: TRBV3-1/TRBV3-2; CDR3: CASSQDRGRGQFGIF; DNA: TGTGCCAGCAGCCAAGATCGGGGCAGGGGGCAATTCGGGATCTTC
D: TRBD1; size: .; J: TRBJ1-2; V: TRBV6-5; CDR3: CASTKTGSYGYTF; DNA: TGTGCCAGCACAAAGACAGGGAGCTATGGCTACACCTTC
D: TRBD2; size: .; J: TRBJ2-3; V: TRBV4-1; CDR3: CASSQGSGAGTDTQYF; DNA: TGCGCCAGCAGCCAAGGCAGCGGGGCGGGCACAGATACGCAGTATTTT
D: .; size: .; J: TRBJ1-5; V: TRBV7-9; CDR3: CASSFQGDPNQPQHF; DNA: TGTGCCAGCAGCTTCCAGGGTGATCCAAATCAGCCCCAGCATTTT
D: TRBD1; size: .; J: TRBJ1-2; V: TRBV27; CDR3: CASSTRTGPNDGYTF; DNA: TGTGCCAGCAGTACGAGGACAGGGCCTAACGATGGCTACACCTTC
D: .; size: .; J: TRBJ2-6; V: TRBV3-1/TRBV3-2; CDR3: CASSPQGYSGANVLTF; DNA: TGTGCCAGCAGCCCACAGGGTTATTCCGGGGCCAACGTCCTGACTTTC
D: .; size: .; J: TRBJ1-1; V: TRBV5-6; CDR3: CASSSEGEGTEAFF; DNA: TGTGCCAGCAGCTCCGAGGGGGAGGGCACTGAAGCTTTCTTT
D: TRBD2; size: .; J: TRBJ2-5; V: TRBV7-9; CDR3: CASSLGSASGGTMQETQYF; DNA: TGTGCCAGCAGCTTAGGGTCGGCTAGCGGGGGGACCATGCAAGAGACCCAGTACTTC
D: TRBD1; size: .; J: TRBJ2-3; V: TRBV20-1; CDR3: CSASGDRFTDTQYF; DNA: TGCAGTGCTAGTGGGGACAGGTTCACAGATACGCAGTATTTT
D: .; size: .; J: TRBJ1-1; V: TRBV7-2; CDR3: CASSFGQTMNTEAFF; DNA: TGTGCCAGCAGCTTTGGACAGACCATGAACACTGAAGCTTTCTTT
D: TRBD2; size: .; J: TRBJ2-1; V: TRBV7-2; CDR3: CASSFSRGGYNEQFF; DNA: TGTGCCAGCAGCTTTAGTCGGGGGGGCTACAATGAGCAGTTCTTC
D: .; size: .; J: TRBJ1-1; V: TRBV4-1; CDR3: CASSTRQTRTEAFF; DNA: TGCGCCAGCAGCACCCGACAGACGAGGACTGAAGCTTTCTTT
D: .; size: .; J: TRBJ2-2; V: TRBV18; CDR3: CASSPNRADTGELFF; DNA: TGTGCCAGCTCACCAAACAGGGCGGACACCGGGGAGCTGTTTTTT
D: TRBD1; size: .; J: TRBJ2-5; V: TRBV2; CDR3: CASSEALYWLLDRGRRQETQYF; DNA: TGTGCCAGCAGTGAAGCGCTTTATTGGTTGTTGGACAGGGGAAGGAGGCAAGAGACCCAGTACTTC
D: .; size: .; J: TRBJ1-1; V: TRBV28; CDR3: CASSYRGASGAFF; DNA: TGTGCCAGCAGTTATCGGGGGGCCAGCGGGGCTTTCTTT
D: .; size: .; J: TRBJ1-1; V: TRBV5-4; CDR3: CASSLLAGARDEAFF; DNA: TGTGCCAGCAGCTTGCTCGCAGGGGCAAGGGATGAAGCTTTCTTT
D: .; size: .; J: TRBJ2-5; V: TRBV5-1; CDR3: CASTGGHGYQETQYF; DNA: TGCGCCAGCACTGGTGGACACGGGTACCAAGAGACCCAGTACTTC
D: TRBD1; size: .; J: TRBJ1-2; V: TRBV6-5; CDR3: CASSSYRGRTNYGYTF; DNA: TGTGCCAGCAGTTCATACAGGGGGCGAACTAACTATGGCTACACCTTC
D: .; size: .; J: TRBJ2-6; V: TRBV7-3; CDR3: CASSFGASGANVLTF; DNA: TGTGCCAGCAGCTTCGGAGCCTCTGGGGCCAACGTCCTGACTTTC
D: TRBD1; size: .; J: TRBJ2-3; V: TRBV4-1; CDR3: CASSQATGGSTDTQYF; DNA: TGCGCCAGCAGCCAAGCAACAGGGGGAAGCACAGATACGCAGTATTTT
D: .; size: .; J: TRBJ1-3; V: TRBV19; CDR3: CASGPSSGNTIYF; DNA: TGTGCCAGTGGTCCGAGCTCTGGAAACACCATATATTTT
D: .; size: .; J: TRBJ1-4; V: TRBV6-5; CDR3: CASVRDPVYEKLFF; DNA: TGTGCCAGCGTCCGGGATCCAGTGTACGAAAAACTGTTTTTT
D: .; size: .; J: TRBJ1-2; V: TRBV9; CDR3: CASSVGGGDYGYTF; DNA: TGTGCCAGCAGCGTAGGGGGCGGGGACTATGGCTACACCTTC
D: TRBD2; size: .; J: TRBJ2-2; V: TRBV11-3; CDR3: CASSHSSSGAGELFF; DNA: TGTGCCAGCAGCCATAGCTCTAGCGGGGCCGGGGAGCTGTTTTTT
D: .; size: .; J: TRBJ1-2; V: TRBV2; CDR3: CASRANNYGYTF; DNA: TGTGCCAGCAGGGCCAATAACTATGGCTACACCTTC
D: TRBD2; size: .; J: TRBJ2-3; V: TRBV29-1; CDR3: CSVVAGGDTQYF; DNA: TGCAGCGTTGTGGCGGGGGGGGACACGCAGTATTTT
D: .; size: .; J: TRBJ1-6; V: TRBV4-2; CDR3: CASSQDPQMSPLHF; DNA: TGTGCCAGCAGCCAAGACCCCCAAATGTCACCCCTCCACTTT
D: TRBD1; size: .; J: TRBJ1-2; V: TRBV27; CDR3: CASGDRGIYGYTF; DNA: TGTGCCAGCGGGGACAGGGGAATCTATGGCTACACCTTC
D: TRBD1; size: few; J: TRBJ2-7; V: TRBV2; CDR3: CASAGTGKSYEQYF; DNA: TGTGCCAGCGCAGGGACAGGGAAATCCTACGAGCAGTACTTC